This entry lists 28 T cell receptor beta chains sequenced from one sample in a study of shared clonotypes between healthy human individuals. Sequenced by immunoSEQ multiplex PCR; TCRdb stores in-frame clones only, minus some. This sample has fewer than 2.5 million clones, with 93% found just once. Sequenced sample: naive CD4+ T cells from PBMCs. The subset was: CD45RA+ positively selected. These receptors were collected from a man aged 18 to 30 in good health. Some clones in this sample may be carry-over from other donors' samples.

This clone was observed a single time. As DNA, the CDR3 is TGTGCCAGCAGCTTAGGGGCGGTTTCCTACGAGCAGTACTTC. Amino acids: CASSLGAVSYEQYF. This sequence joins TRBV11-2 and TRBJ2-7; D gene ambiguous. CDR1 is SGHAT, CDR2 FQNNGV, per germline. This CDR3 has 14 residues. V was trimmed by 1 base and J by 1 base, leaving 8 bases between them.

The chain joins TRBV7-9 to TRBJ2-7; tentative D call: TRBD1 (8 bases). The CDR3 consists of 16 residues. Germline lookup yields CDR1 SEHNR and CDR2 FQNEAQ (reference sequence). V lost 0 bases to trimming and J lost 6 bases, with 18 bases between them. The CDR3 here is CASSLAFGQGGSEQYF. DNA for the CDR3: TGTGCCAGCAGCTTAGCATTCGGACAGGGAGGGTCCGAGCAGTACTTC.

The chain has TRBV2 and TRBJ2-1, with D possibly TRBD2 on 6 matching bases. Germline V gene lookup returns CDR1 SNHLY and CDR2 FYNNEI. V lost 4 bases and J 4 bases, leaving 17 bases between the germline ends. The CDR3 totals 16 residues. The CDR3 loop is CASSAVSGLLYNEQFF. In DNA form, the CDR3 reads TGTGCCAGCAGTGCCGTGTCGGGACTCTTATACAATGAGCAGTTCTTC.

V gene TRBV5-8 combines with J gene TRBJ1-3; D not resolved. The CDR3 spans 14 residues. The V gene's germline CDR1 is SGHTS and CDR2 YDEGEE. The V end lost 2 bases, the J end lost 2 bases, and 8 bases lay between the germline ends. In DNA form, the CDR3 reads TGTGCCAGCAGCTTTTCAGGAACTGGAAACACCATATATTTT. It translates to CASSFSGTGNTIYF.

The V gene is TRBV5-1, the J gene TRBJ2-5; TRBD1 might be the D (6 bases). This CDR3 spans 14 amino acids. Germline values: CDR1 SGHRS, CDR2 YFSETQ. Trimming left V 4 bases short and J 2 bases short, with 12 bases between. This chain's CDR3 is CASSTRTEQETQYF. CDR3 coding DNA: TGCGCCAGCAGCACCAGGACAGAACAAGAGACCCAGTACTTC.

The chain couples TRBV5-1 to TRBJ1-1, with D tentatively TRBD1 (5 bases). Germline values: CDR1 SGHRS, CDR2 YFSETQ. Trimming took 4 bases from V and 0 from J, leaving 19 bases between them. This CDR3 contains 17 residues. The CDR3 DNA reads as TGCGCCAGCAGCCCACTTCGGGGGAAGGGAATGAACACTGAAGCTTTCTTT. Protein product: CASSPLRGKGMNTEAFF.

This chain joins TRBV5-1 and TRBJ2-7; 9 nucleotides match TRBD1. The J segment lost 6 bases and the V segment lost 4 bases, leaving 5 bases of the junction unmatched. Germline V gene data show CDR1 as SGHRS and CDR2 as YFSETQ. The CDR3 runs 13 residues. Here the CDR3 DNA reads TGCGCCAGCAGCCCGGGGACAGGGTCCGAGCAGTACTTC. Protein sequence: CASSPGTGSEQYF. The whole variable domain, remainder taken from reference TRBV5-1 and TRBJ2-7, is KAGVTQTPRYLIKTRGQQVTLSCSPISGHRSVSWYQQTPGQGLQFLFEYFSETQRNKGNFPGRFSGRQFSNSRSEMNVSTLELGDSALYLCASSPGTGSEQYFGPGTRLTVT.

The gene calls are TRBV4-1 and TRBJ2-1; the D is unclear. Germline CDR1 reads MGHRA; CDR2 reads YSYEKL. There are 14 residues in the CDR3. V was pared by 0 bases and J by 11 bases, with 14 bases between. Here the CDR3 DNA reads TGCGCCAGCAGCCAAGATTTCGTACACTCCAAGCAGTTCTTC. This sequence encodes CASSQDFVHSKQFF.

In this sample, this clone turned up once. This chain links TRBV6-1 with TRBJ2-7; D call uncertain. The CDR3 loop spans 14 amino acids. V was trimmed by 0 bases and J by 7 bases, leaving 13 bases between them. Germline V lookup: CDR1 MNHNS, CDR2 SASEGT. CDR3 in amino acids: CASSEASTDEEQYF. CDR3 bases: TGTGCCAGCAGTGAAGCCTCGACGGACGAGGAGCAGTACTTC.

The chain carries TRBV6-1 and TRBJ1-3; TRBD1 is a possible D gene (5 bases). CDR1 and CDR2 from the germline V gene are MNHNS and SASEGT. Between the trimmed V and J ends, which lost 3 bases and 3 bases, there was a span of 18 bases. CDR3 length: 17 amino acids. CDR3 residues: CASSDPGPLRVGNTIYF. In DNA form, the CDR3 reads TGTGCCAGCAGTGACCCGGGACCTCTCCGGGTTGGAAACACCATATATTTT.

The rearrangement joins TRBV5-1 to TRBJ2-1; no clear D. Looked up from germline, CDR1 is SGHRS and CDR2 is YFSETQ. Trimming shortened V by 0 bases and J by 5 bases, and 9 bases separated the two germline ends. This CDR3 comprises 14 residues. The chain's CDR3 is CASSLDPEDNEQFF. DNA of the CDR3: TGCGCCAGCAGCTTGGATCCCGAAGACAATGAGCAGTTCTTC.

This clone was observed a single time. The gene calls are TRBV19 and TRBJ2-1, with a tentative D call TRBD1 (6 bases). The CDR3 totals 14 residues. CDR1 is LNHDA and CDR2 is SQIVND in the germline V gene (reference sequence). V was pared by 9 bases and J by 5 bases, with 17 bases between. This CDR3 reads CASDDRRPNNEQFF. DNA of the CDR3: TGTGCCAGCGATGACAGGAGGCCAAACAATGAGCAGTTCTTC. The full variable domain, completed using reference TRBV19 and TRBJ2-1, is DGGITQSPKYLFRKEGQNVTLSCEQNLNHDAMYWYRQDPGQGLRLIYYSQIVNDFQKGDIAEGYSVSREKKESFPLTVTSAQKNPTAFYLCASDDRRPNNEQFFGPGTRLTVL.

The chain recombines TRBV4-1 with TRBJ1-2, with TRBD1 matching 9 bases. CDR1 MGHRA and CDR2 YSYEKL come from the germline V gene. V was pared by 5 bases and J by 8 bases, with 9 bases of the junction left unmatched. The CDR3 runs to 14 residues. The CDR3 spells CASSYPGQGGGYTF. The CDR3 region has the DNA TGCGCCAGCAGCTATCCGGGACAGGGCGGCGGCTACACCTTC.

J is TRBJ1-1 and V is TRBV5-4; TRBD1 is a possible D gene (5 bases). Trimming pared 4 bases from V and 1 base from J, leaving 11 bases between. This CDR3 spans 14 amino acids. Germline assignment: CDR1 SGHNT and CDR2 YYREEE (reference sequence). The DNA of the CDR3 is TGTGCCAGCAGCCCCTGGGGGGGGAACACTGAAGCTTTCTTT. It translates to CASSPWGGNTEAFF.

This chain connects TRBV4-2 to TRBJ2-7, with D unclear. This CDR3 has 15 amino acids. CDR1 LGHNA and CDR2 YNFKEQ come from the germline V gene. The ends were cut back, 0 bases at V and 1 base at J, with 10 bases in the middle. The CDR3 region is CASSQDSTDSYEQYF. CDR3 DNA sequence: TGTGCCAGCAGCCAAGATTCCACGGATTCCTACGAGCAGTACTTC.

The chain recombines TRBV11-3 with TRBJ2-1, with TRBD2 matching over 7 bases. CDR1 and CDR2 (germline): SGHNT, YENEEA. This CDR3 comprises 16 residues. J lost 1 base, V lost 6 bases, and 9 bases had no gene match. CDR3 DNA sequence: TGTGCCAGCAGTGTAGGGACTACGGCATCCTACAATGAGCAGTTCTTC. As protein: CASSVGTTASYNEQFF.

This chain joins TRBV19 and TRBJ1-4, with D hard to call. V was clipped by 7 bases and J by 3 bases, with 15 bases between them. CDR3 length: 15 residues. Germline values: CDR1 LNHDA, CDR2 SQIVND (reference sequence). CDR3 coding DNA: TGTGCCAGTACTCCACTATCGAAGGCTAATGAAAAACTGTTTTTT. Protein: CASTPLSKANEKLFF.

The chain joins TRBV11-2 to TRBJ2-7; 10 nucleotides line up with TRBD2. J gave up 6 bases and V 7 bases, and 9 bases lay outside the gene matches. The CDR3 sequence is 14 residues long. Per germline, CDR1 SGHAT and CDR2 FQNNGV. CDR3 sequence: CASTWGLAGVEQYF. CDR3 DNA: TGTGCCAGCACCTGGGGGCTAGCGGGAGTCGAGCAGTACTTC.

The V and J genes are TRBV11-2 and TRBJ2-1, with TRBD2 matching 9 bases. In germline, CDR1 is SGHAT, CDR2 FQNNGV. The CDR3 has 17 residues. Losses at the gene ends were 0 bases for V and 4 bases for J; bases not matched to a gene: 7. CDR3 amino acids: CASSLEVTSGWYNEQFF. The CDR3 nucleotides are TGTGCCAGCAGCTTAGAAGTAACTAGCGGGTGGTACAATGAGCAGTTCTTC.

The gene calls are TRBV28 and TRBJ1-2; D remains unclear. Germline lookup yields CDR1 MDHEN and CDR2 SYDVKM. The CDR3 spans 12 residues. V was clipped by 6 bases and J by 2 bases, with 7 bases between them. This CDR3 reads CASRPPNYGYTF. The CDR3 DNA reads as TGTGCCAGCAGGCCCCCGAACTATGGCTACACCTTC.

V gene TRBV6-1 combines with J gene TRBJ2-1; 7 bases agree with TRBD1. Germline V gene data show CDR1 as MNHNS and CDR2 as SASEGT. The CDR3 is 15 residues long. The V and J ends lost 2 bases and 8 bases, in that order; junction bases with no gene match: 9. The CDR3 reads CASSERQGVADEQFF. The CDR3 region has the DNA TGTGCCAGCAGTGAACGCCAGGGGGTGGCGGATGAGCAGTTCTTC.

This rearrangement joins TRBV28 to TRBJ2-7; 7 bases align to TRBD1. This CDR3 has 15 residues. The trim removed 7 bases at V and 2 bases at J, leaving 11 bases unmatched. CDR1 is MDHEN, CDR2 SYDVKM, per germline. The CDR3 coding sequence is TGTGCCAGCACCATAACGACAGGGTCCCCCTACGAGCAGTACTTC. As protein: CASTITTGSPYEQYF.

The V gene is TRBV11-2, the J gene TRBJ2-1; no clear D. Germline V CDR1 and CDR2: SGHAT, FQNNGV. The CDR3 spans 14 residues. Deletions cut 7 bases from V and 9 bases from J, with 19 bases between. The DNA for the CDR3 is TGTGCCAGCACTCCAAGGACGGCTTCCGGTGAGCAGTTCTTC. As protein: CASTPRTASGEQFF.

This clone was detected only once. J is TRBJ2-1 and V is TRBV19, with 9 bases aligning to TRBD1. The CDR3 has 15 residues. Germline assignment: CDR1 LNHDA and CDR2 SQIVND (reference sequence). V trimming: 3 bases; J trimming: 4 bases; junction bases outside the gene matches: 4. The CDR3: CASSMSGQGYNEQFF. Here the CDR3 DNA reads TGTGCCAGTAGTATGTCGGGACAGGGATACAATGAGCAGTTCTTC.

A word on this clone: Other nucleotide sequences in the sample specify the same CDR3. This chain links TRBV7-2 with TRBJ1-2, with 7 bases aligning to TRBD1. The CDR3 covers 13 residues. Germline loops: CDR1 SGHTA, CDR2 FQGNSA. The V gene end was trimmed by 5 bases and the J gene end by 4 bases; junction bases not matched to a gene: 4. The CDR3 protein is CASSPDRVYGYTF. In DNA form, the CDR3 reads TGTGCCAGCAGCCCTGACAGGGTCTATGGCTACACCTTC.

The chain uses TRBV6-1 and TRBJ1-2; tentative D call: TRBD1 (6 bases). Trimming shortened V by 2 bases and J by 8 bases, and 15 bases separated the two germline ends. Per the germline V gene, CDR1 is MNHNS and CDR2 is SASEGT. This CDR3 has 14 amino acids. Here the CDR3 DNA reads TGTGCCAGCAGTGAACGGGGCAGGGGAGAAGGCTACACCTTC. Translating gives CASSERGRGEGYTF.

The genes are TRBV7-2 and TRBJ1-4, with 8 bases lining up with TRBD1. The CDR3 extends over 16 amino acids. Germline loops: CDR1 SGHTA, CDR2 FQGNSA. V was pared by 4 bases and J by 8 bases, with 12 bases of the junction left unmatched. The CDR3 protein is CASSSRVGQGSEKLFF. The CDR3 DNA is TGTGCCAGCAGCTCCCGAGTAGGACAGGGAAGCGAAAAACTGTTTTTT.

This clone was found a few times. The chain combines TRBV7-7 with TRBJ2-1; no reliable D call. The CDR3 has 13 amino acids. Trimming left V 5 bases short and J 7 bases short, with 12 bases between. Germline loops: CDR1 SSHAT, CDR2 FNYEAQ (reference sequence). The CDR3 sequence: CASSPYRENEQFF. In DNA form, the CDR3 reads TGTGCCAGCAGCCCTTATAGGGAAAATGAGCAGTTCTTC.